The clone carrying this T cell receptor (beta chain) has a count of ten or more. What it binds is not known. The data originate from a study of T cell repertoires in cytomegalovirus infection. About the research overall: Indicated by public TCR beta signatures were CMV infection and matching HLA type. Study-level findings and limits: Public TCR beta family frequency separated CMV-and-HLA carriers, including in an independent cohort.

V lost 5 bases, J lost 4 bases, and 10 bases stayed unmatched. This CDR3 has 15 amino acids. Germline loops: CDR1 SGHTA, CDR2 FQGNSA. TCRdb reanalysed the reads using MiXCR and keeps one entry per CDR3 protein. The profile shows 200,000 to 300,000 distinct CDR3 sequences, around 8.7% of them singletons. The sequencing input was PBMCs. This TCR was recovered from a human donor in good health (CMV status not recorded). Some clones in this sample may be carry-over from other donors' samples. The chain employs TRBV7-2 and TRBJ1-2; 7 bases line up with TRBD1. CDR3 residues: CASSLKWDRRYGYTF. The CDR3 DNA follows: TGTGCCAGCAGCCTTAAATGGGACAGACGCTATGGCTACACCTTC.